This T cell receptor beta chain was observed in a study of T cell repertoires in cytomegalovirus infection. TCRdb analysed the reads with MiXCR anew, one entry per CDR3 protein. The sample yields some 940,000 distinct CDR3 sequences, about a third seen once. Points on this clonotype: What it binds is unknown.

This CDR3 region has 14 residues. Trimming removed 2 bases at V and 6 bases at J, with 11 bases between. Germline CDR1 reads MNHEY; CDR2 reads SVGAGI. This receptor was identified in a human donor in good health (CMV status not recorded). Some clones in this sample may be carry-over from other donors' samples. The sample consisted of cultured CD8+ T cells from PBMCs, taken from culture after CMV antigen stimulation. This chain connects TRBV6-5 to TRBJ2-1; possibly TRBD2 for D (5 bases). Written as DNA, the CDR3 is TGTGCCAGCAGTTACCCGGGGAGCGGCAATGAGCAGTTCTTC. It is translated as CASSYPGSGNEQFF.